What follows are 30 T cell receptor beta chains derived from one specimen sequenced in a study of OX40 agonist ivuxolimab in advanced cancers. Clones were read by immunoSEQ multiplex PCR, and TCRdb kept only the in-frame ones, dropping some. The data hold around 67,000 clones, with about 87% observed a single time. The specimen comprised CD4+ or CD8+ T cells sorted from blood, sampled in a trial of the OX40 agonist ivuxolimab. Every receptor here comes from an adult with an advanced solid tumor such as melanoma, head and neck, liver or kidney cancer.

The CDR3 sequence is CASSIDAGGDQPQHF. The CDR3 coding sequence is TGTGCCAGTAGTATAGACGCTGGGGGGGATCAGCCCCAGCATTTT. The V call is TRBV19, the J call TRBJ1-5, with D perhaps TRBD1 (5 bases). V was cut by 0 bases and J by 5 bases, with 11 bases left in between. Germline CDR1 reads LNHDA; CDR2 reads SQIVND (reference sequence). The CDR3 runs to 15 residues. The full variable domain, its missing parts supplied by reference TRBV19 and TRBJ1-5, is DGGITQSPKYLFRKEGQNVTLSCEQNLNHDAMYWYRQDPGQGLRLIYYSQIVNDFQKGDIAEGYSVSREKKESFPLTVTSAQKNPTAFYLCASSIDAGGDQPQHFGDGTRLSIL.

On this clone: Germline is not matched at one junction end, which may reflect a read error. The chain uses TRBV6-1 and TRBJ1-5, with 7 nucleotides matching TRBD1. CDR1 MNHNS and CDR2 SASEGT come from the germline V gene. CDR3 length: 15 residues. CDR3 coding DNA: TGTGCCAGCAGCGAAGGACAGGTGGACAATCAGCCCCAGCATTTT. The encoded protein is CASSEGQVDNQPQHF.

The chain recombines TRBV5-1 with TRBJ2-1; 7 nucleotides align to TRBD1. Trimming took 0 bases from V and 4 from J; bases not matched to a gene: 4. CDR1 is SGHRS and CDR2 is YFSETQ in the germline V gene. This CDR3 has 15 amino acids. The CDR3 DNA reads TGCGCCAGCAGCTTGGTACGACAGGGTTACAATGAGCAGTTCTTC. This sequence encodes CASSLVRQGYNEQFF.

Here the CDR3 DNA reads TGTGCCAGCAGCCGGGACAGCTTTTATCAGCCCCAGCATTTT. Its translation: CASSRDSFYQPQHF. The rearrangement joins TRBV7-9 to TRBJ1-5; 7 bases match TRBD1. CDR3 length equals 14 residues. J was trimmed by 5 bases and V by 5 bases; bases with no gene match: 6. Germline CDR1 reads SEHNR; CDR2 reads FQNEAQ (reference sequence). Combining the CDR3 with reference TRBV7-9 and TRBJ1-5 gives the whole variable domain DTGVSQNPRHKITKRGQNVTFRCDPISEHNRLYWYRQTLGQGPEFLTYFQNEAQLEKSRLLSDRFSAERPKGSFSTLEIQRTEQGDSAMYLCASSRDSFYQPQHFGDGTRLSIL.

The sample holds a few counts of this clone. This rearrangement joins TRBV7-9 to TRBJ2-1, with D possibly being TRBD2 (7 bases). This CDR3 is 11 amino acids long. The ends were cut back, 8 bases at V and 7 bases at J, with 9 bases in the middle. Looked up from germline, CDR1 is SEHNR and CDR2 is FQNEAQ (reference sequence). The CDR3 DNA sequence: TGTGCCAGCGGGGGGGCAAATGAGCAGTTCTTC. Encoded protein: CASGGANEQFF.

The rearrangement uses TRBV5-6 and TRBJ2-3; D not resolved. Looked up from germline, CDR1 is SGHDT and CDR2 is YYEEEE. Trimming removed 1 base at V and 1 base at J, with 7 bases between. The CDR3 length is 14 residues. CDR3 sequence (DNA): TGTGCCAGCAGCTTGTACACCCGCACAGATACGCAGTATTTT. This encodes CASSLYTRTDTQYF.

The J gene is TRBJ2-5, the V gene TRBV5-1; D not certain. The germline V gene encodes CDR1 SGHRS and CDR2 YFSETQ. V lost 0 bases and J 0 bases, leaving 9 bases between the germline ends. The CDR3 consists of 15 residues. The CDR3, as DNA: TGCGCCAGCAGCTTGGAAGGCTTTTACCAAGAGACCCAGTACTTC. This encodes CASSLEGFYQETQYF.

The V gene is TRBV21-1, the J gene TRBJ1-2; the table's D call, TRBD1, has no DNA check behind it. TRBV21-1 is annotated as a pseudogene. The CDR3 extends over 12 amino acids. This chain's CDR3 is CASSTSRDGYTF. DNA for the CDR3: TGTGCCAGCAGCACAAGCAGGGATGGCTACACCTTC.

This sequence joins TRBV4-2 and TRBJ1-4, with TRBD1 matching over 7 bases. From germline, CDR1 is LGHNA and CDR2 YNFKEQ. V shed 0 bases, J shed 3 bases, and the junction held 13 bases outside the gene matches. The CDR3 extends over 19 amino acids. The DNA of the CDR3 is TGTGCCAGCAGCCAAGACCCCCGGGACAGCTCCCTTTCTAATGAAAAACTGTTTTTT. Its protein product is CASSQDPRDSSLSNEKLFF.

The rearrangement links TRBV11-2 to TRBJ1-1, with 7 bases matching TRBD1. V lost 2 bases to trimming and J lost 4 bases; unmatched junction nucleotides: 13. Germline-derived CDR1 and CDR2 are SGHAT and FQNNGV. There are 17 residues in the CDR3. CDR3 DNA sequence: TGTGCCAGCAGCTTAAACGGTCAGGGGGTTGTGATCACTGAAGCTTTCTTT. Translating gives CASSLNGQGVVITEAFF.

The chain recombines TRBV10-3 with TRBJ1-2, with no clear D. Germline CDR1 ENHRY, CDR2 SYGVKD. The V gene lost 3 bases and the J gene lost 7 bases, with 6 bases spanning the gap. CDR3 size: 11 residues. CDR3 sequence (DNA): TGTGCCATCAGTGATGGGTTTGGCTACACCTTC. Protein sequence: CAISDGFGYTF.

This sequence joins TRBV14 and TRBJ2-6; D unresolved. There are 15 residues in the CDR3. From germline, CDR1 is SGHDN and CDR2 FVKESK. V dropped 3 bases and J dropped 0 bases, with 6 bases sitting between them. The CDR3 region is CASSHSDSGANVLTF. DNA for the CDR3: TGTGCCAGCAGCCATTCGGACTCTGGGGCCAACGTCCTGACTTTC.

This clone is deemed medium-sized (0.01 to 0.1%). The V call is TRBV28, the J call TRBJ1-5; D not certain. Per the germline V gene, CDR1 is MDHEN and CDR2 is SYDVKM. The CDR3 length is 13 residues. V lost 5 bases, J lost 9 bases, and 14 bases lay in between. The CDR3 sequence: CASSRTLGRPQHF. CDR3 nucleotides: TGTGCCAGCAGTCGGACTCTCGGGAGGCCCCAGCATTTT.

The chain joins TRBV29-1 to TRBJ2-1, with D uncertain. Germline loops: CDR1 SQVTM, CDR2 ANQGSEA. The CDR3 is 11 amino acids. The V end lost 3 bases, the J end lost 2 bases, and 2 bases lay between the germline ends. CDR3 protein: CSVDAYNEQFF. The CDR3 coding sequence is TGCAGCGTTGACGCCTACAATGAGCAGTTCTTC.

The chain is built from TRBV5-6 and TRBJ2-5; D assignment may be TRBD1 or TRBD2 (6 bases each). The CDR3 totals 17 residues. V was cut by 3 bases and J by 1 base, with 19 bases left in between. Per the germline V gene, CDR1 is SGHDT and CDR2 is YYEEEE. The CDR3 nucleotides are TGTGCCAGCAGCTCATTAGCTAGGGGGGCGATCCAAGAGACCCAGTACTTC. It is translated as CASSSLARGAIQETQYF.

The CDR3 bases are TGTGCCTGGAGTGCCCTACGCCAACTAGCGGGGGACTCTGGGGCCAACGTCCTGACTTTC. It yields the protein CAWSALRQLAGDSGANVLTF. The chain recombines TRBV30 with TRBJ2-6, with 11 nucleotides matching TRBD2. This CDR3 is built from 20 residues. The germline gives CDR1 GTSNPN, CDR2 SVGIG (reference sequence). V lost 1 base to trimming and J lost 0 bases; unmatched junction nucleotides: 11.

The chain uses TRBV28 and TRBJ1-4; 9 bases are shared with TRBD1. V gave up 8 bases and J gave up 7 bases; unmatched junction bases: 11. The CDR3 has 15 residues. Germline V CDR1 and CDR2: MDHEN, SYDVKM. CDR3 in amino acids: CASRDRARLGEKLFF. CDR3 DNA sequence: TGTGCCAGCCGGGACAGGGCACGATTGGGTGAAAAACTGTTTTTT.

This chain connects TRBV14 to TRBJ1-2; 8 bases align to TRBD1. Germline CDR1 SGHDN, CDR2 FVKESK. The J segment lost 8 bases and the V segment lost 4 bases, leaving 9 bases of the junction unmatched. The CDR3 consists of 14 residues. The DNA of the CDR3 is TGTGCCAGCAGCCTCGACAGGGGACATGTAGGCTACACCTTC. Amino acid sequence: CASSLDRGHVGYTF.

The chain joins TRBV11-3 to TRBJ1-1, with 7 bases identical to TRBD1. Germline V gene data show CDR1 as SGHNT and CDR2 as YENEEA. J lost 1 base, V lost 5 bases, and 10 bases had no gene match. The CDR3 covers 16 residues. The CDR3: CASSPQEGAPNTEAFF. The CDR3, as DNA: TGTGCCAGCAGCCCTCAGGAGGGGGCCCCGAACACTGAAGCTTTCTTT.

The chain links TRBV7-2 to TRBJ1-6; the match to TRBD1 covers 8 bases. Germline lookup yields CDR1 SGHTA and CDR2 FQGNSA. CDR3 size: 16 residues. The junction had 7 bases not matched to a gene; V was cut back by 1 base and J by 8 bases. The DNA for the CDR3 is TGTGCCAGCAGCTTAGGGATCGCAGGGGGCTATTCACCCCTCCACTTT. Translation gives CASSLGIAGGYSPLHF. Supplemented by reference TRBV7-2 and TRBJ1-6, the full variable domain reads GAGVSQSPSNKVTEKGKDVELRCDPISGHTALYWYRQSLGQGLEFLIYFQGNSAPDKSGLPSDRFSAERTGGSVSTLTIQRTQQEDSAVYLCASSLGIAGGYSPLHFGNGTRLTVT.

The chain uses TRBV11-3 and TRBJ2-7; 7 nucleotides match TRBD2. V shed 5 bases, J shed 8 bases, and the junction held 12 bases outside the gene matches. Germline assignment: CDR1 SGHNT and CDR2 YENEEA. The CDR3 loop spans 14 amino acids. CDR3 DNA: TGTGCCAGCAGCGTTTCGAAGCGGGGCGCGCAGCAGTACTTC. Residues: CASSVSKRGAQQYF. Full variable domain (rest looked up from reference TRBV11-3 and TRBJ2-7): EAGVVQSPRYKIIEKKQPVAFWCNPISGHNTLYWYLQNLGQGPELLIRYENEEAVDDSQLPKDRFSAERLKGVDSTLKIQPAELGDSAVYLCASSVSKRGAQQYFGPGTRLTVT.

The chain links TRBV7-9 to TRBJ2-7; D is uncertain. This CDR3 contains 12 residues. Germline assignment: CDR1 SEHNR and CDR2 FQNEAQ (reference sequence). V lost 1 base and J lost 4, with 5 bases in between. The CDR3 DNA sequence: TGTGCCAGCAGCTTAGTGGGTTACGAGCAGTACTTC. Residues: CASSLVGYEQYF.

CDR3 region: CATSRGLAAYTDTQYF. The DNA of the CDR3 is TGTGCCACCAGCAGAGGCCTAGCGGCGTACACAGATACGCAGTATTTT. This chain joins TRBV15 and TRBJ2-3; TRBD2 agrees at 7 bases. Trimming removed 1 base from V and 2 bases from J; junction bases left unmatched: 6. The germline V gene encodes CDR1 LNHNV and CDR2 YYDKDF (reference sequence). CDR3 length equals 16 residues.

The CDR3 sequence: CASSPYGSLAEAFF. In DNA, the CDR3 is TGTGCCAGCAGCCCCTATGGGAGCCTAGCCGAAGCTTTCTTT. The chain recombines TRBV7-2 with TRBJ1-1; no clear D gene. The germline CDR1 and CDR2 sequences are SGHTA and FQGNSA. V was pared by 5 bases and J by 8 bases, with 18 bases between. The CDR3 covers 14 residues.

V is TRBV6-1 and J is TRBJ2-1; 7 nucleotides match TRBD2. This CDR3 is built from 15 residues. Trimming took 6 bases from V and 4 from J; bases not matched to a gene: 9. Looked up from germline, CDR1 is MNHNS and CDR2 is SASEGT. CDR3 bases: TGTGCCAGCAGACGAAGCGGGACCTTTTACAATGAGCAGTTCTTC. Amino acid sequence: CASRRSGTFYNEQFF.

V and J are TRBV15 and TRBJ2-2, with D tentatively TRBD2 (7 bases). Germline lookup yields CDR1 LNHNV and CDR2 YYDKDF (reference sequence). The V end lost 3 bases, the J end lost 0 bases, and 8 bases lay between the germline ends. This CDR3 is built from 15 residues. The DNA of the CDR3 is TGTGCCACCAGCAGGGGGGGGCCGAACACCGGGGAGCTGTTTTTT. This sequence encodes CATSRGGPNTGELFF.

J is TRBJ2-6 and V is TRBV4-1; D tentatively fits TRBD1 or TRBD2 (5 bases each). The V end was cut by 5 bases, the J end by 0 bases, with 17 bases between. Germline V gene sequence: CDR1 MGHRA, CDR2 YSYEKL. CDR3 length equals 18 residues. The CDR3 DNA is TGCGCCAGCAGCACCCGGGGCAGTCGGAGCTCTGGGGCCAACGTCCTGACTTTC. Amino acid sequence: CASSTRGSRSSGANVLTF.

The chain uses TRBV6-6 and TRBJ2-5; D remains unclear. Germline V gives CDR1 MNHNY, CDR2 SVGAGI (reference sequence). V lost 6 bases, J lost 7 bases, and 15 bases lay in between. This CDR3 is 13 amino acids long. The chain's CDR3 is CASSPRPGGTQYF. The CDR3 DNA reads TGTGCCAGCAGCCCTAGACCCGGTGGGACCCAGTACTTC.

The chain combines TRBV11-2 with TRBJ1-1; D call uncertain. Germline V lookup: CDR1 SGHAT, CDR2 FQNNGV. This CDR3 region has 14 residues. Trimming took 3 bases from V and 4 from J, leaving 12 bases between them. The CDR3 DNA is TGTGCCAGCAGCTTGGGCAGCCATTCCACTGAAGCTTTCTTT. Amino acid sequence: CASSLGSHSTEAFF.

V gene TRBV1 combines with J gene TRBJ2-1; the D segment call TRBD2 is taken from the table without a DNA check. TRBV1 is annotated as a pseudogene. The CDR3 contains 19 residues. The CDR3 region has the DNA TGCACCAGCAGCCAAATAGTTTCGGAAGCGGGAGGGCCTGGCAATGAGCAGTTCTTC. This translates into CTSSQIVSEAGGPGNEQFF.